These 18 T cell receptor beta chains were sequenced from one sample in a study of cytomegalovirus exposure and HLA in healthy donors. With 60 Vbeta and 13 Jbeta primers, the PCR was carried out. Here immunoSEQ multiplex PCR was the method, and the copy in TCRdb shows in-frame clones only, minus some. The sample holds roughly 190,000 clones, about 81% seen once. Material: PBMCs. The source is a man between 25 and 39 years old in good health and CMV-seropositive.

This clone showed up just a few times. The chain employs TRBV7-9 and TRBJ2-1; the match to TRBD2 covers 7 bases. V lost 5 bases to trimming and J lost 5 bases; unmatched junction nucleotides: 12. There are 16 residues in the CDR3. In germline, CDR1 is SEHNR, CDR2 FQNEAQ (reference sequence). This CDR3 reads CASSPDKRGRDNEQFF. CDR3 in DNA: TGTGCCAGCAGCCCAGACAAGCGGGGACGAGACAATGAGCAGTTCTTC.

The V gene is TRBV5-4, the J gene TRBJ2-1; 16 nucleotides align to TRBD2. J gave up 8 bases and V 5 bases, and 7 bases lay outside the gene matches. Germline V gives CDR1 SGHNT, CDR2 YYREEE (reference sequence). The CDR3 is made up of 16 amino acids. The CDR3 region has the DNA TGTGCCAGCAGAACCGGGACTAGCGGGAGGGAGGATGAGCAGTTCTTC. It codes for CASRTGTSGREDEQFF.

The CDR3 coding sequence is TGCGCCAGCAGCGGAACGGCCCGGAGCGACTATGGCTACACCTTC. Translated: CASSGTARSDYGYTF. The V gene is TRBV4-3, the J gene TRBJ1-2; D gene uncertain. This CDR3 comprises 15 residues. The germline gives CDR1 LGHNA, CDR2 YSLEER. V gave up 5 bases and J gave up 3 bases, with 16 bases separating them.

The chain joins TRBV5-1 to TRBJ2-3, with 9 bases matching TRBD2. Per germline, CDR1 SGHRS and CDR2 YFSETQ. The CDR3 has 17 amino acids. The J segment lost 3 bases and the V segment lost 1 base, leaving 9 bases of the junction unmatched. CDR3 bases: TGCGCCAGCAGCTTGTATGGGCGGGGGGGCCCGACAGATACGCAGTATTTT. Encoded protein: CASSLYGRGGPTDTQYF. The whole variable domain, filled in from reference TRBV5-1 and TRBJ2-3, reads KAGVTQTPRYLIKTRGQQVTLSCSPISGHRSVSWYQQTPGQGLQFLFEYFSETQRNKGNFPGRFSGRQFSNSRSEMNVSTLELGDSALYLCASSLYGRGGPTDTQYFGPGTRLTVL.

The J gene is TRBJ1-2, the V gene TRBV28; D gene ambiguous. Between the trimmed V and J ends, which lost 5 bases and 2 bases, there was a span of 12 bases. CDR1 and CDR2 from the germline V gene are MDHEN and SYDVKM. CDR3 size: 14 residues. CDR3 coding DNA: TGTGCCAGCAGTCCCTTGGCGGAGAACTATGGCTACACCTTC. This encodes CASSPLAENYGYTF.

The chain uses TRBV4-3 and TRBJ1-1; D ambiguous. Germline-derived CDR1 and CDR2 are LGHNA and YSLEER. Trimming left V 1 base short and J 6 bases short, with 9 bases between. The CDR3 runs to 13 residues. The CDR3 spells CASSQAGLPEAFF. The CDR3 DNA follows: TGCGCCAGCAGCCAAGCGGGGTTACCTGAAGCTTTCTTT.

The rearrangement links TRBV14 to TRBJ1-6; unclear D gene. Germline V CDR1 and CDR2: SGHDN, FVKESK. V dropped 0 bases and J dropped 9 bases, with 6 bases sitting between them. The CDR3 is made up of 13 amino acids. This chain's CDR3 is CASSQDILSPLHF. The CDR3 nucleotides are TGTGCCAGCAGCCAAGATATCCTTTCACCCCTCCACTTT.

The CDR3 loop is CTSSHPTPYNTGELFF. In DNA, the CDR3 is TGCACCAGCAGCCACCCCACTCCCTACAACACCGGGGAGCTGTTTTTT. J is TRBJ2-2 and V is TRBV1; no DNA check was done on the table's D call, TRBD2. TRBV1 is a recognized pseudogene. The CDR3 runs 16 residues.

The chain couples TRBV29-1 to TRBJ2-5; 8 bases map to TRBD2. V lost 4 bases to trimming and J lost 8 bases; unmatched junction nucleotides: 6. CDR1 and CDR2 (germline): SQVTM, ANQGSEA. CDR3 length equals 12 residues. In DNA, the CDR3 is TGCAGCGTTGGGGCGGGGGGAGAAACCCAGTACTTC. This encodes CSVGAGGETQYF.

Points on this clone: Mismatch with germline at one junction end may stem from a read error. The chain employs TRBV15 and TRBJ2-5; 7 bases align to TRBD2. CDR3 length: 15 amino acids. CDR1 is LNHNV, CDR2 YYDKDF, per germline (reference sequence). DNA for the CDR3: TGTGCCACCAGCAGAGATCATGGCTGGGGGGGTCAGGGTAACTTC. Its translation is CATSRDHGWGGQGNF.

This clone was counted between two and nine times. The chain carries TRBV5-1 and TRBJ2-3, with 8 bases that match TRBD2. The length of the CDR3 is 17 residues. Losses at the gene ends were 4 bases for V and 4 bases for J; bases not matched to a gene: 14. The germline CDR1 and CDR2 sequences are SGHRS and YFSETQ. This chain's CDR3 is CASSINPGLVLADTQYF. The CDR3 DNA reads TGCGCCAGCAGCATAAACCCGGGACTAGTTCTGGCAGATACGCAGTATTTT.

This clone was counted only a few times. The chain employs TRBV27 and TRBJ1-5; 7 bases map to TRBD1. CDR1 and CDR2 from the germline V gene are MNHEY and SMNVEV (reference sequence). The CDR3 is 14 residues long. V lost 6 bases to trimming and J lost 4 bases; unmatched junction nucleotides: 6. CDR3 DNA sequence: TGTGCCAGCAGACCTACAGGGGTTAATCAGCCCCAGCATTTT. The encoded protein is CASRPTGVNQPQHF.

The chain combines TRBV6-1 with TRBJ1-1, with D unclear. The germline V and J ends were trimmed by 3 bases and 0 bases, with 2 bases remaining between them. Germline V gene lookup returns CDR1 MNHNS and CDR2 SASEGT. This CDR3 region has 12 residues. The CDR3 is CASSDLNTEAFF. The CDR3 bases are TGTGCCAGCAGTGACTTGAACACTGAAGCTTTCTTT.

The table lists this clone with a count of one. The chain joins TRBV28 to TRBJ2-5; maybe TRBD2 (6 bases). Germline values: CDR1 MDHEN, CDR2 SYDVKM. The germline V and J ends were trimmed by 7 bases and 1 base, with 19 bases remaining between them. CDR3 length: 16 amino acids. CDR3 loop: CASTRRGLRVQETQYF. CDR3 DNA sequence: TGTGCCAGCACCAGAAGGGGACTCAGGGTCCAAGAGACCCAGTACTTC. The whole variable domain, filled in from reference TRBV28 and TRBJ2-5, reads DVKVTQSSRYLVKRTGEKVFLECVQDMDHENMFWYRQDPGLGLRLIYFSYDVKMKEKGDIPEGYSVSREKKERFSLILESASTNQTSMYLCASTRRGLRVQETQYFGPGTRLLVL.

The rearrangement uses TRBV27 and TRBJ1-2; D gene uncertain. The CDR3 is 12 amino acids. V lost 6 bases, J lost 2 bases, and 7 bases lay in between. CDR1 and CDR2 from the germline V gene are MNHEY and SMNVEV (reference sequence). The CDR3 loop is CASRRANYGYTF. In DNA, the CDR3 is TGTGCCAGCAGGAGGGCCAACTATGGCTACACCTTC.

The J gene is TRBJ1-4, the V gene TRBV9, with TRBD1 matching 11 bases. Germline CDR1 reads SGDLS; CDR2 reads YYNGEE. This CDR3 region has 14 residues. Trimming removed 3 bases from V and 6 bases from J; junction bases left unmatched: 1. The CDR3 region is CASSAGQGDEKLFF. The CDR3 DNA reads TGTGCCAGCAGCGCGGGACAGGGGGATGAAAAACTGTTTTTT.

V is TRBV5-1 and J is TRBJ2-1; tentatively, D is TRBD2 (7 bases). Germline V gives CDR1 SGHRS, CDR2 YFSETQ. This CDR3 is 16 amino acids long. Between the trimmed V and J ends, which lost 4 bases and 9 bases, there was a span of 23 bases. The CDR3 reads CASSPFGGGQGREQFF. The CDR3 nucleotides read TGCGCCAGCAGCCCTTTTGGGGGGGGGCAGGGTCGTGAGCAGTTCTTC.

The chain combines TRBV28 with TRBJ2-5; D may be TRBD1 (6 bases). The length of the CDR3 is 15 residues. Per the germline V gene, CDR1 is MDHEN and CDR2 is SYDVKM. Trimming pared 2 bases from V and 4 bases from J, leaving 14 bases between. CDR3 DNA sequence: TGTGCCAGCAGTTTACTCCAGGGGAGTGGAGAGACCCAGTACTTC. It yields the protein CASSLLQGSGETQYF.